This TCR beta chain was documented in a study of blood T cell repertoires in COVID-19. As for the study in general: Samples taken during acute and convalescent COVID-19 were collected in the United States, Italy and Spain.

During active infection, Seattle patients enrolled and were then monitored through disease. Germline CDR1 is SGHDT and CDR2 is YYEEEE. There are 14 residues in the CDR3. V lost 4 bases to trimming and J lost 5 bases; unmatched junction nucleotides: 8. Authors' processing steps: Cell counts per sample came from amplifying reference gene primers. The table came from immunoSEQ multiplex PCR; TCRdb's copy has only in-frame clones and leaves some out. V, J and clone size reflect that table, while D and trimming were determined from the DNA. The sample consists of about 300,000 clones, roughly 89% of them appearing once.

The sequenced sample was peripheral blood. This rearrangement joins TRBV5-6 to TRBJ1-2, with 7 bases aligning to TRBD1. This sequence originates from a woman aged 25 to 39 with COVID-19, enrolled during active disease. For the CDR3, the DNA is TGTGCCAGCAGCCTCGGACAGGAACTATATGGCTACACCTTC. This codes for CASSLGQELYGYTF.